This T cell receptor (beta chain) was identified during a study of T cell responses to AZD1222 COVID-19 vaccine. Study-level points and caveats: Once two AZD1222 doses were given, Spike-specific TCR breadth and depth went up.

Sequencing used immunoSEQ multiplex PCR; TCRdb keeps in-frame clones, though not all of them. This sample has 250,000 to 300,000 clones, with about 94% found just once. For this clone: Its antigen is not known.

Trimming removed 2 bases at V and 2 bases at J, with 13 bases between. The CDR3 loop spans 14 amino acids. CDR1 is SQVTM, CDR2 ANQGSEA, per germline. The rearrangement links TRBV29-1 to TRBJ2-7; perhaps TRBD2 as D (6 bases). This clonotype originated in an adult who received the AZD1222 COVID-19 vaccine. The specimen comprised peripheral blood, sampled 28 days after the second AZD1222 dose. CDR3 sequence reads: CSVERTSPTYEQYF. CDR3 in DNA: TGCAGCGTTGAAAGAACTAGCCCCACCTACGAGCAGTACTTC.